This passage covers 20 T cell receptor beta chains from one sample sequenced in a study of blood T cells in healthy people across ages (dated by TCRdb to 2015 to 2017). Library construction relied on 5' RACE. Sequenced using an Illumina HiSeq 2500. A second roughly 6 to 11 cycle PCR used a sample-barcoded 5' primer and a J-beta primer mix. TCRdb trimmed the raw reads at Q25, called clones with MiXCR and kept productive beta chains. CDR3 protein sequences are deduplicated, and each keeps its most common genes and DNA. The sample table lists about 1,400,000 distinct CDR3 sequences, around 55% of them with a count of one. The ten largest clonotypes hold approximately 7% of the sample. Sequencing was done on a sample of blood. The receptor source for this set is a young man in good health.

This chain links TRBV5-1 with TRBJ2-5; D tentatively fits TRBD1 or TRBD2 (5 bases each). CDR1 is SGHRS and CDR2 is YFSETQ in the germline V gene. The CDR3 covers 12 residues. The germline V and J ends were trimmed by 4 bases and 11 bases, with 15 bases remaining between them. The CDR3 protein is CASSITLGEQYF. DNA for the CDR3: TGCGCCAGCAGCATAACATTAGGGGAGCAGTACTTC.

This chain joins TRBV11-2 and TRBJ2-6, with 7 nucleotides matching TRBD1. J lost 3 bases, V lost 10 bases, and 9 bases had no gene match. This CDR3 spans 15 amino acids. The germline V gene has CDR1 SGHAT and CDR2 FQNNGV. DNA of the CDR3: TGTGCCACCTACCGGGACAGATATGGGGCCAACGTCCTGACTTTC. It translates to CATYRDRYGANVLTF. The full variable domain, its missing parts supplied by reference TRBV11-2 and TRBJ2-6, is EAGVAQSPRYKIIEKRQSVAFWCNPISGHATLYWYQQILGQGPKLLIQFQNNGVVDDSQLPKDRFSAERLKGVDSTLKIQPAKLEDSAVYLCATYRDRYGANVLTFGAGSRLTVL.

In this sample, this clonotype turned up a few times. V gene TRBV29-1 combines with J gene TRBJ1-2; D is uncertain. The germline V gene encodes CDR1 SQVTM and CDR2 ANQGSEA. The CDR3 runs 11 residues. V dropped 4 bases and J dropped 8 bases, with 11 bases sitting between them. Written as DNA, the CDR3 is TGCAGCGTTGGATCGGTCAGGGGCTACACCTTC. Its translation: CSVGSVRGYTF.

The table lists this clonotype with many counts. The rearrangement joins TRBV7-2 to TRBJ1-1; unclear D gene. V lost 0 bases, J lost 1 base, and 3 bases lay in between. The germline gives CDR1 SGHTA, CDR2 FQGNSA. This CDR3 has 13 residues. DNA for the CDR3: TGTGCCAGCAGCTTAGCGGAGAACACTGAAGCTTTCTTT. Protein sequence: CASSLAENTEAFF.

The rearrangement joins TRBV20-1 to TRBJ2-1; D not resolved. Germline CDR1 is DFQATT and CDR2 is SNEGSKA (reference sequence). The CDR3 totals 12 residues. V gave up 7 bases and J gave up 4 bases, with 11 bases separating them. The CDR3 nucleotides read TGCAGTGGTAGCCTTCCGTACAATGAGCAGTTCTTC. Protein sequence: CSGSLPYNEQFF.

The V and J genes are TRBV4-1 and TRBJ2-1, with TRBD1 as a possible D gene (5 bases). V was pared by 1 base and J by 3 bases, with 7 bases between. The CDR3 is 14 residues long. Germline V CDR1 and CDR2: MGHRA, YSYEKL. The CDR3 loop is CASSQGQHYNEQFF. The CDR3 region has the DNA TGCGCCAGCAGCCAAGGACAGCACTACAATGAGCAGTTCTTC.

This rearrangement joins TRBV29-1 to TRBJ2-3; the D call may be TRBD1 or TRBD2 (5 bases each). This CDR3 has 14 residues. Trimming pared 5 bases from V and 3 bases from J, leaving 15 bases between. Per germline, CDR1 SQVTM and CDR2 ANQGSEA. Here the CDR3 DNA reads TGCAGCGTTCCGGGACCTTACCAAACAGATACGCAGTATTTT. This encodes CSVPGPYQTDTQYF.

The chain has TRBV6-5 and TRBJ2-2; either TRBD1 or TRBD2 may fit D (5 bases each). Germline CDR1 reads MNHEY; CDR2 reads SVGAGI. V shed 7 bases and J shed 2 bases, with 14 bases lying between them. This CDR3 spans 15 amino acids. The CDR3 spells CASIPGRPNTGELFF. The CDR3 bases are TGTGCCAGCATACCGGGACGGCCAAACACCGGGGAGCTGTTTTTT.

A few counts support this clonotype. The J gene is TRBJ2-7, the V gene TRBV6-6; 7 bases align to TRBD1. CDR1 and CDR2 from the germline V gene are MNHNY and SVGAGI (reference sequence). Unmatched junction bases numbered 4, after V lost 8 bases and J lost 3 bases. The CDR3 runs to 12 residues. The CDR3 region is CASGTELYEQYF. CDR3 coding DNA: TGTGCCAGCGGGACAGAACTCTACGAGCAGTACTTC.

J is TRBJ2-1 and V is TRBV20-1; 13 positions agree with TRBD2. The CDR3 loop spans 17 amino acids. V lost 3 bases and J lost 0; bases outside the gene matches: 5. Germline lookup yields CDR1 DFQATT and CDR2 SNEGSKA (reference sequence). The CDR3 sequence: CSARGTSGESSYNEQFF. The CDR3, as DNA: TGCAGTGCTAGGGGGACTAGCGGGGAGAGCTCCTACAATGAGCAGTTCTTC.

V usage is TRBV5-5 and J usage is TRBJ2-2; 10 bases agree with TRBD2. The CDR3 runs 17 residues. V dropped 2 bases and J dropped 5; count of bases not matched to a gene: 9. CDR1 is SGHKS, CDR2 YYEKEE, per germline (reference sequence). This chain's CDR3 is CASSFSLAGVWTGELFF. DNA for the CDR3: TGTGCCAGCAGCTTCTCGCTAGCGGGAGTTTGGACCGGGGAGCTGTTTTTT.

The V call is TRBV29-1, the J call TRBJ2-1; D not resolved. Germline CDR1 is SQVTM and CDR2 is ANQGSEA. CDR3 size: 10 residues. V dropped 2 bases and J dropped 10 bases, with 6 bases sitting between them. CDR3 sequence (DNA): TGCAGCGTTGAACTAAGCGAGCAGTTCTTC. Protein sequence: CSVELSEQFF.

The chain employs TRBV5-8 and TRBJ2-5; D tentatively fits TRBD1 or TRBD2 (5 bases each). This CDR3 contains 13 residues. The V end was cut by 1 base, the J end by 5 bases, with 9 bases between. From germline, CDR1 is SGHTS and CDR2 YDEGEE. In DNA, the CDR3 is TGTGCCAGCAGCTTGATCCGGGGCGAGACCCAGTACTTC. The encoded protein is CASSLIRGETQYF.

This clonotype was found a few times. As DNA, the CDR3 is TGCAGTGCTGGTGGGTTCCGGGACAGTATAGCTAATCAGCCCCAGCATTTT. Amino acid sequence: CSAGGFRDSIANQPQHF. The J gene is TRBJ1-5, the V gene TRBV20-1, with 7 bases aligning to TRBD1. Trimming took 5 bases from V and 4 from J; bases not matched to a gene: 17. Per germline, CDR1 DFQATT and CDR2 SNEGSKA (reference sequence). The CDR3 extends over 17 amino acids.

As DNA, the CDR3 is TGCGCCAGCAGCCAAGGTTTGGGGAACATACACCCTTATAGCAATCAGCCCCAGCATTTT. This encodes CASSQGLGNIHPYSNQPQHF. This rearrangement joins TRBV4-1 to TRBJ1-5; no firm D call. Trimming stripped 1 base from V and 0 bases from J, with 22 bases between. The CDR3 runs to 20 residues. Looked up from germline, CDR1 is MGHRA and CDR2 is YSYEKL.

The chain employs TRBV4-1 and TRBJ2-3; D unresolved. Trimming stripped 0 bases from V and 1 base from J, with 8 bases between. CDR1 MGHRA and CDR2 YSYEKL come from the germline V gene. The CDR3 contains 15 residues. CDR3 sequence reads: CASSQEADGTDTQYF. The CDR3 DNA follows: TGCGCCAGCAGCCAAGAGGCAGACGGCACAGATACGCAGTATTTT.

The chain carries TRBV27 and TRBJ2-3, with no clear D. Trimming left V 1 base short and J 6 bases short, with 8 bases between. The CDR3 runs to 13 residues. Germline V gives CDR1 MNHEY, CDR2 SMNVEV (reference sequence). CDR3 in amino acids: CASSLWVKDTQYF. CDR3 nucleotides: TGTGCCAGCAGTTTATGGGTCAAGGATACGCAGTATTTT.

Note on this clonotype: The germline gene is not matched at one end of the junction; a read error may be the cause. The chain combines TRBV7-9 with TRBJ2-3, with D tentatively TRBD1 (7 bases). This CDR3 is 17 amino acids long. Germline-derived CDR1 and CDR2 are SEHNR and FQNEAQ (reference sequence). CDR3 amino acids: CASSFDSGGQYGDAQYF. The CDR3, as DNA: TGTGCCAGCAGCTTTGATTCAGGGGGGCAATATGGAGATGCGCAGTATTTT.

This clonotype was counted a few times. The genes are TRBV12-3 or TRBV12-4 and TRBJ2-5; D uncertain. CDR3 length: 12 amino acids. Trimming pared 3 bases from V and 5 bases from J, leaving 7 bases between. The CDR3 DNA sequence: TGTGCCAGCAGTTTTGGGCGGGAGACCCAGTACTTC. It specifies CASSFGRETQYF.

This clonotype showed up many times. The chain uses TRBV7-9 and TRBJ2-7, with 9 bases identical to TRBD1. This CDR3 is built from 15 residues. CDR1 SEHNR and CDR2 FQNEAQ come from the germline V gene (reference sequence). The ends lost 5 bases at V and 6 bases at J; junction bases unmatched: 11. Here the CDR3 reads CASSPPGQGWSEQYF. As DNA, the CDR3 is TGTGCCAGCAGCCCCCCGGGACAGGGCTGGTCCGAGCAGTACTTC. The whole variable domain, filled in from reference TRBV7-9 and TRBJ2-7, reads DTGVSQNPRHKITKRGQNVTFRCDPISEHNRLYWYRQTLGQGPEFLTYFQNEAQLEKSRLLSDRFSAERPKGSFSTLEIQRTEQGDSAMYLCASSPPGQGWSEQYFGPGTRLTVT.